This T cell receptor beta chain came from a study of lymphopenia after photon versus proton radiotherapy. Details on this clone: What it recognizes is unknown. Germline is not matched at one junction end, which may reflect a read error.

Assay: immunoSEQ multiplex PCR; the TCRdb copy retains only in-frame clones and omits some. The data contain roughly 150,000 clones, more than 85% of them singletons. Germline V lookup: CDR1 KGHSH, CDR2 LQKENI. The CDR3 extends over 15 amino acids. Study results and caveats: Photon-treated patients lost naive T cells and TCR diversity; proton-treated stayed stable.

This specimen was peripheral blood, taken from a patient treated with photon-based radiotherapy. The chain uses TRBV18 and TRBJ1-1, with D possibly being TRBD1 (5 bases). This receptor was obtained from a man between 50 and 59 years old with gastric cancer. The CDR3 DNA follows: TGTGCCAGCTCATCACCCGGGACCCAAGGGACTGAAGCTTTCTTT. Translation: CASSSPGTQGTEAFF.